These T cell receptor beta chains were read from a single sample in a study of CD8+CD57+ T cells in acquired aplastic anemia. TCRdb recomputed calls from the reads with MiXCR, one row per CDR3 protein. The sample records about 180,000 distinct CDR3 sequences, about 47% being singletons. The sequenced sample consisted of sorted CD4+, CD8+, or CD8+CD57+ T cells (not recorded which) from PBMCs. The receptors were sampled from a human donor in good health. The conserved cysteine and the conserved F or W are not part of the CDR3 here. Each record gives: V gene, clone size, CDR3 protein. Size is stated for part of the rows, as once, few or many counts, or as a class when the clone is expanded.

>TRBV7-9|.
ASRGQANTEAF
>TRBV2|.
ASSYRVNSPLH
>TRBV27|.
ASRRRYPLAASTDTQY
>TRBV5-8|.
ASSLGPSGAYEQY
>TRBV28|few
ASRKYNEQF
>TRBV20-1|.
SARTGGSGETQY
>TRBV10-2|many
ASRLAGANNEQF
>TRBV7-2|.
ASSLGSLGNTIY
>TRBV3-1|.
ASSLKSASPLH
>TRBV4-3|few
ASSQELVGSGFGGF
>TRBV2|many
ASIAQTSGRTNEQF
>TRBV19|many
ASSINSLSGNTIY
>TRBV3-1|many
ASSPVPRPTDTQY
>TRBV7-9|many
ASRRTGENTEAF
>TRBV9|few
ASSVVVGTEAF
>TRBV2|many
ASSDGGWTQY
>TRBV2|once
ASRLRQGVLGEQF
>TRBV2|many
ASRKGLARTGELF
>TRBV3-1|few
ASSQDRLAGGETQY
>TRBV20-1|once
SARDGPSGKPK
>TRBV11-3|many
ASSFTSGDNEQF
>TRBV12-3/TRBV12-4|many
ASSLGARDYEQY
>TRBV10-2|many
ASSDRVGDEQF
>TRBV3-1|few
ASSQPGREAF
>TRBV9|.
ASSPGGLEAF
>TRBV9|many
ASSEGQGDGNTIY
>TRBV10-3|.
AIRTGDGNTIY
>TRBV11-2|.
ASSLGLGTFNEQF
>TRBV20-1|.
SAQGTTYNEQF
>TRBV7-9|.
ASSLGGTGGLEAF
>TRBV20-1|.
SAATGAFRPQH
>TRBV12-5|.
ASGQNQPQH
>TRBV7-2|.
ASSGQSSNTGELF
>TRBV20-1|.
SARGGADYEQY
>TRBV20-1|.
SALETGATEAF
>TRBV11-2|many
ASSLGYSGQGIYEQY
>TRBV24-1|.
ATSDLKERGAQETQY
>TRBV20-1|.
SARDQGRADEQY
>TRBV7-8|.
ASSGAGSSYEQY
>TRBV29-1|many
SVVRAREQF
>TRBV7-2|many
ASSLELGYEQY